Listed below are T cell receptor beta chains from one sample, sequenced in a study of identical twins. TCRdb re-derived calls from the 5' RACE reads in MiXCR, one entry per CDR3 protein. The sample shows 350,000 to 450,000 distinct CDR3 sequences, about 18% of them seen only once. Material: naive T cells sorted from blood. These receptors were taken from a man between 45 and 60 years old in good health. The CDR3 runs from the conserved cysteine through the conserved F or W. The order of the fields is J gene, V gene, D gene, clone size, CDR3 protein, CDR3 DNA. The D gene is left open where the match is weak. A clone size is listed for some rows: how often the clone was seen (once, few, many), or a class if it is expanded.

TRBJ1-6 TRBV20-1 TRBD1 NA CSARDLGQGIMDNSPLHF TGCAGTGCTAGAGATTTGGGACAGGGAATAATGGATAATTCACCCCTCCACTTT
TRBJ1-2 TRBV6-1 TRBD1 few CASSERGQKDGYTF TGTGCCAGCAGTGAAAGGGGACAGAAGGATGGCTACACCTTC
TRBJ1-2 TRBV11-2 NA few CASSLSGDGYTF TGTGCCAGCAGCTTATCTGGGGATGGCTACACCTTC
TRBJ1-1 TRBV12-3/TRBV12-4 NA NA CASSERRRMNTEAFF TGTGCCAGCAGTGAAAGACGTCGCATGAACACTGAAGCTTTCTTT
TRBJ2-7 TRBV12-3/TRBV12-4 TRBD1 few CASSFRQGGYEQYF TGTGCCAGCAGTTTCCGACAGGGGGGGTACGAGCAGTACTTC
TRBJ2-4 TRBV5-1 NA few CASSHGSRVAQLLAKNIQYF TGCGCCAGCAGCCATGGGTCTCGCGTCGCCCAACTCTTAGCCAAAAACATTCAGTACTTC
TRBJ2-7 TRBV11-2 TRBD2 few CASSFRLAGPLEQYF TGTGCCAGCAGCTTTCGACTAGCAGGTCCCCTCGAGCAGTACTTC
TRBJ1-6 TRBV2 NA few CASRPGLF TGTGCCAGCAGACCAGGCCTATTT
TRBJ1-5 TRBV6-2/TRBV6-3 NA NA CASSYPPQPQHF TGTGCCAGCAGTTACCCCCCTCAGCCCCAGCATTTT
TRBJ2-1 TRBV4-2 TRBD2 few CASSQGAGGRNEQFF TGTGCCAGCAGCCAAGGTGCGGGAGGTCGAAATGAGCAGTTCTTC
TRBJ1-5 TRBV7-8 NA NA CASSANNGGRGNQPQHF TGTGCCAGCAGCGCCAACAACGGGGGAAGGGGCAATCAGCCCCAGCATTTT
TRBJ2-7 TRBV29-1 TRBD1 few CSAGQGDYEQYF TGCAGCGCGGGACAGGGGGACTACGAGCAGTACTTC
TRBJ2-1 TRBV11-2 NA few CASSLDYQRKQFF TGTGCCAGCAGCTTAGATTATCAGCGCAAGCAGTTCTTC
TRBJ2-7 TRBV5-6 NA many CASSLDRAYEQYF TGTGCCAGCAGCTTGGACAGAGCCTACGAGCAGTACTTC
TRBJ2-5 TRBV12-3/TRBV12-4 NA many CASTSAETQYF TGTGCCAGCACCTCTGCAGAGACCCAGTACTTC
TRBJ2-3 TRBV29-1 TRBD1 few CSASGAGGDTQYF TGCAGCGCTTCGGGCGCAGGGGGAGATACGCAGTATTTT
TRBJ2-7 TRBV18 NA few CASSGTSSYEQYF TGTGCCAGCTCCGGGACCAGCTCCTACGAGCAGTACTTC
TRBJ1-1 TRBV5-1 NA few CASIGQPRTEAFF TGCGCCAGCATAGGACAGCCTCGGACTGAAGCTTTCTTT
TRBJ2-5 TRBV29-1 NA few CSVELETQYF TGCAGCGTAGAGCTGGAGACCCAGTACTTC
TRBJ1-2 TRBV29-1 NA many CSVEDPGPGYGYTF TGCAGCGTGGAGGACCCCGGTCCGGGTTATGGCTACACCTTC
TRBJ2-7 TRBV12-3/TRBV12-4 NA NA CASSLMDRGSYEQYF TGTGCCAGCAGTTTAATGGATCGGGGCTCCTACGAGCAGTACTTC
TRBJ2-7 TRBV4-3 NA NA CASSQDRGASYEQYF TGCGCCAGCAGCCAAGATCGGGGGGCCTCCTACGAGCAGTACTTC
TRBJ2-5 TRBV29-1 NA many CSAEVESRQSQETQYF TGCAGCGCCGAGGTCGAGAGTAGACAATCCCAAGAGACCCAGTACTTC
TRBJ2-2 TRBV20-1 NA many CSARDVSGELFF TGCAGTGCTAGAGATGTCTCCGGGGAGCTGTTTTTT
TRBJ1-3 TRBV4-3 NA few CASSQEAEWGNTIYF TGCGCCAGCAGCCAAGAGGCGGAGTGGGGAAACACCATATATTTT
TRBJ2-4 TRBV15 NA NA CATSSAYDAVLAKNIQYF TGTGCCACCAGCAGTGCGTACGACGCGGTCTTAGCCAAAAACATTCAGTACTTC
TRBJ2-5 TRBV12-3/TRBV12-4 NA few CASSQFTGTGETQYF TGTGCCAGCAGCCAATTCACAGGGACGGGGGAGACCCAGTACTTC
TRBJ2-6 TRBV5-1 NA few CASSLRAGPRSGANVLTF TGCGCCAGCAGCTTGAGAGCAGGGCCGCGCTCTGGGGCCAACGTCCTGACTTTC
TRBJ2-3 TRBV20-1 NA few CSARDVGGGGAVLEDTQYF TGCAGTGCTAGAGATGTAGGGGGAGGGGGCGCGGTTCTGGAGGATACGCAGTATTTT
TRBJ2-2 TRBV5-6 NA NA CASSYRLERANTGELFF TGTGCCAGCAGCTATAGACTAGAGCGGGCAAACACCGGGGAGCTGTTTTTT
TRBJ2-3 TRBV7-2 TRBD2 many CASSQGLAGGTDTQYF TGTGCCAGCAGCCAGGGACTAGCGGGGGGAACAGATACGCAGTATTTT
TRBJ2-7 TRBV12-3/TRBV12-4 NA many CASSFDTGRQYF TGTGCCAGCAGTTTTGATACAGGGAGGCAGTACTTC
TRBJ1-6 TRBV20-1 TRBD1 many CSAFPFGTGGLWDSPLHF TGCAGTGCTTTCCCTTTCGGGACAGGGGGCTTGTGGGATTCACCCCTCCACTTT
TRBJ2-1 TRBV29-1 TRBD2 few CSVQAGGQNEQFF TGCAGCGTTCAGGCGGGGGGGCAGAATGAGCAGTTCTTC
TRBJ2-1 TRBV7-6 TRBD2 NA CASSLAVSGRGHEQFF TGTGCCAGCAGCTTAGCGGTGAGCGGGAGGGGGCATGAGCAGTTCTTC
TRBJ2-2 TRBV5-4 TRBD1 NA CASRRDRGLLSNTGELFF TGTGCCAGCAGAAGGGACAGGGGGCTACTATCGAACACCGGGGAGCTGTTTTTT
TRBJ2-2 TRBV5-1 NA NA CASSEPGMMAGELFF TGCGCCAGCAGCGAACCCGGGATGATGGCCGGGGAGCTGTTTTTT
TRBJ2-6 TRBV28 TRBD2 many CASSSGLAGSSSGANVLTF TGTGCCAGCAGTTCGGGACTAGCGGGGTCAAGCTCTGGGGCCAACGTCCTGACTTTC
TRBJ2-7 TRBV12-3/TRBV12-4 NA NA CASSTWGAVDEQYF TGTGCCAGCAGTACTTGGGGGGCGGTGGACGAGCAGTACTTC
TRBJ2-5 TRBV5-1 NA NA CASSLAARQETQYF TGCGCCAGCAGCTTGGCGGCGCGCCAAGAGACCCAGTACTTC
TRBJ1-1 TRBV7-2 NA few CASSLASRLGVEAFF TGTGCCAGCAGCTTAGCGTCCAGGCTGGGGGTTGAAGCTTTCTTT
TRBJ1-5 TRBV18 TRBD1 once CASSPQPRGLGQPQHF TGTGCCAGCTCACCCCAACCCAGGGGGCTTGGTCAGCCCCAGCATTTT
TRBJ2-3 TRBV20-1 NA NA CSARDSPTDTQYF TGCAGTGCTAGAGATAGCCCCACAGATACGCAGTATTTT
TRBJ2-7 TRBV20-1 NA NA CSASRGRYEQYF TGCAGTGCTAGCAGGGGACGCTACGAGCAGTACTTC
TRBJ2-3 TRBV20-1 TRBD2 NA CSARERRGGSTDTQYF TGCAGTGCTAGAGAGCGCCGGGGGGGTAGCACAGATACGCAGTATTTT
TRBJ2-7 TRBV4-1 NA few CASSQIRTALYEQYF TGCGCCAGCAGCCAAATACGGACGGCCCTCTACGAGCAGTACTTC
TRBJ2-1 TRBV5-1 NA many CASSLQLTNSYNEQFF TGCGCCAGCAGCCTACAGCTAACAAATTCCTACAATGAGCAGTTCTTC
TRBJ2-1 TRBV9 NA many CASTGAGPYNEQFF TGTGCCAGCACAGGAGCTGGGCCCTACAATGAGCAGTTCTTC
TRBJ2-7 TRBV12-3/TRBV12-4 TRBD2 few CASSEVAGVYEQYF TGTGCCAGCAGTGAGGTGGCGGGGGTATACGAGCAGTACTTC
TRBJ2-5 TRBV18 TRBD1 few CASSPPAGQGARETQYF TGTGCCAGCTCACCACCGGCCGGACAGGGGGCGCGAGAGACCCAGTACTTC
TRBJ1-1 TRBV6-5 NA few CASSYNAGTEAFF TGTGCCAGCAGTTATAATGCAGGCACTGAAGCTTTCTTT
TRBJ2-5 TRBV7-2 NA NA CASSISGLTETQYF TGTGCCAGCAGCATCTCGGGCCTTACAGAGACCCAGTACTTC
TRBJ1-5 TRBV10-3 TRBD1 many CAISESRGDQPQHF TGTGCCATCAGTGAGTCCAGGGGGGATCAGCCCCAGCATTTT
TRBJ1-5 TRBV27 TRBD1 many CASSFGTGARQPQHF TGTGCCAGCAGTTTCGGGACAGGGGCCCGGCAGCCCCAGCATTTT
TRBJ2-1 TRBV20-1 NA many CSASPSRGSYNEQFF TGCAGTGCTAGCCCCTCTCGGGGCTCCTACAATGAGCAGTTCTTC
TRBJ2-1 TRBV10-3 NA few CATWNVRNEQFF TGTGCCACGTGGAATGTTAGGAATGAGCAGTTCTTC
TRBJ1-2 TRBV11-3 NA many CASSLVSTTWVGYTF TGTGCCAGCAGCTTAGTCTCAACAACTTGGGTTGGCTACACCTTC